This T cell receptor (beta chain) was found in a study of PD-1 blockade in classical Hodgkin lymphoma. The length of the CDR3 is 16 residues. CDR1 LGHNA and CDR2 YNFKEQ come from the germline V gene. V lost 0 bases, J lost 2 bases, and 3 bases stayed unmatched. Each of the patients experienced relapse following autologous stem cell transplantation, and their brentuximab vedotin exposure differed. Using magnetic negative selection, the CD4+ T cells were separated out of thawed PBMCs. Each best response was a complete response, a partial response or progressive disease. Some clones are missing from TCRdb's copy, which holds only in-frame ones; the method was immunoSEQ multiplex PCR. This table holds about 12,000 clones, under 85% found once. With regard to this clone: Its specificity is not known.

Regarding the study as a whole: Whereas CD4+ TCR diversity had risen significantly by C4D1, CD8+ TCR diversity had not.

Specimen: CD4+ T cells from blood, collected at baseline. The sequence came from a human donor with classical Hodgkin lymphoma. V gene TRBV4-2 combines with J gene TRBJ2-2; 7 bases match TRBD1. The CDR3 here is CASSQEGTANTGELFF. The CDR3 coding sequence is TGTGCCAGCAGCCAAGAGGGGACAGCTAACACCGGGGAGCTGTTTTTT.